There are a few counts of the clone carrying this TCR beta chain. Its antigen is unknown. Cells sorted as Tregs were CD4+, CD25+ and CD127-/low. This CDR3 has 14 residues. Trimming shortened V by 3 bases and J by 3 bases, and 11 bases separated the two germline ends. Germline V gene data show CDR1 as MDHEN and CDR2 as SYDVKM. Study conclusions and caveats: Tumor memory CD4+ T cell TCR gene usage clustered with blood and lymph node memory CD4+ cells and lymph node naive CD4+ cells. The larger cohort examined one V-J beta rearrangement, not whole repertoires.

Constant-region reverse primers amplified full-length variable regions, followed by semi-nested Nested Universal Primer A PCR. TCRdb fed the 5' RACE reads into MiXCR, producing one record per CDR3 protein. Of roughly 58,000 distinct CDR3 sequences detected, around 20% appear once; the ten largest clones hold 2.5% to 3.5%. V gene TRBV28 combines with J gene TRBJ1-2; D is unclear. The specimen sequenced was tumor-infiltrating Tregs sorted from the breast tumor. The clonotype comes from a female donor with breast cancer. CDR3 DNA sequence: TGTGCCAGCAGTTTTGGAGGGCGGGACTATGGCTACACCTTC. The encoded protein is CASSFGGRDYGYTF.